Following are 27 T cell receptor beta chains from one sample sequenced in a study of blood T cell repertoires in COVID-19. Assay: immunoSEQ multiplex PCR; the TCRdb copy retains only in-frame clones and omits some. The sample carries 96,000 or so clones, approximately 91% recorded once. Sequencing used peripheral blood. The receptors originated from a man aged 55 to 70 with acute or convalescent COVID-19.

As to this clone: Other DNA sequences in this sample translate to the same CDR3. The rearrangement links TRBV19 to TRBJ1-1; tentative D call: TRBD1 (5 bases). Germline CDR1 LNHDA, CDR2 SQIVND (reference sequence). The CDR3 runs to 13 residues. V lost 3 bases and J lost 0, with 5 bases in between. CDR3 in DNA: TGTGCCAGTAGTATGACAGTGAACACTGAAGCTTTCTTT. Its protein product is CASSMTVNTEAFF.

This chain joins TRBV3-1 (or the pseudogene TRBV3-2) and TRBJ1-6; 7 nucleotides align to TRBD1. Germline values: CDR1 LGHDT, CDR2 YNNKEL (reference sequence). V lost 2 bases, J lost 8 bases, and 6 bases stayed unmatched. CDR3 length: 15 amino acids. The DNA for the CDR3 is TGTGCCAGCAGCCAATACAGGGGCCAGTATTCACCCCTCCACTTT. This sequence encodes CASSQYRGQYSPLHF.

The genes are TRBV5-1 and TRBJ1-2; 7 bases match TRBD1. CDR1 is SGHRS and CDR2 is YFSETQ in the germline V gene. The CDR3 covers 13 residues. V dropped 2 bases and J dropped 3; count of bases not matched to a gene: 1. CDR3 nucleotides: TGCGCCAGCAGCTTTACAGGGGACTATGGCTACACCTTC. Residues: CASSFTGDYGYTF.

The chain recombines TRBV10-3 with TRBJ2-2, with D perhaps matching TRBD1 (6 bases). Trimming took off 10 bases at V and 4 bases at J, with 16 bases between the two ends. The CDR3 runs to 14 residues. Germline values: CDR1 ENHRY, CDR2 SYGVKD. This chain's CDR3 is CATHPGTSTGELFF. The DNA for the CDR3 is TGTGCCACCCACCCCGGGACATCCACCGGGGAGCTGTTTTTT.

The J gene is TRBJ2-1, the V gene TRBV5-5; D uncertain. Trimming pared 5 bases from V and 0 bases from J, leaving 12 bases between. Germline CDR1 is SGHKS and CDR2 is YYEKEE (reference sequence). There are 15 residues in the CDR3. The CDR3 DNA reads as TGTGCCAGCAGTTTAGACTTTGCCTCCTACAATGAGCAGTTCTTC. Residues: CASSLDFASYNEQFF.

This clone appeared a single time. V gene TRBV27 combines with J gene TRBJ1-1; tentatively, D is TRBD1 (5 bases). Germline V lookup: CDR1 MNHEY, CDR2 SMNVEV (reference sequence). Trimming cost V 1 base and J 11 bases, with 14 bases left between them. CDR3 length: 13 residues. CDR3: CASSLWGGRRAFF. The CDR3 bases are TGTGCCAGCAGTTTATGGGGGGGTAGGCGGGCTTTCTTT.

The rearrangement uses TRBV27 and TRBJ2-5, with TRBD2 matching over 10 bases. V lost 2 bases and J lost 3; bases outside the gene matches: 9. This CDR3 has 17 amino acids. Germline CDR1 reads MNHEY; CDR2 reads SMNVEV (reference sequence). Here the CDR3 DNA reads TGTGCCAGCAGTTTACGCTCGACTAGCGGGCAAAAAGAGACCCAGTACTTC. This codes for CASSLRSTSGQKETQYF.

This rearrangement joins TRBV11-1 to TRBJ2-7; D not resolved. This CDR3 comprises 13 residues. Trimming stripped 2 bases from V and 0 bases from J, with 5 bases between. Germline V gene lookup returns CDR1 SGHAT and CDR2 FQDESV (reference sequence). In DNA form, the CDR3 reads TGTGCCAGCAGCTTACCTAACTCCTACGAGCAGTACTTC. This encodes CASSLPNSYEQYF.

This clone was seen once. The rearrangement joins TRBV28 to TRBJ2-7; TRBD1 is a possible D gene (6 bases). V was trimmed by 7 bases and J by 7 bases, leaving 11 bases between them. The germline V gene has CDR1 MDHEN and CDR2 SYDVKM. This CDR3 has 11 residues. The DNA for the CDR3 is TGTGCCAGCAATACTGACAGGGAGCAGTACTTC. The encoded protein is CASNTDREQYF.

This chain links TRBV5-6 with TRBJ1-2, with TRBD1 matching 7 bases. Trimming removed 0 bases from V and 7 bases from J; junction bases left unmatched: 3. The CDR3 loop spans 13 amino acids. In germline, CDR1 is SGHDT, CDR2 YYEEEE. The CDR3 DNA reads TGTGCCAGCAGCTTGGGAGGGGGCGGTGGCTACACCTTC. It yields the protein CASSLGGGGGYTF.

The chain carries TRBV19 and TRBJ2-7, with 7 bases fitting TRBD1. The germline V gene has CDR1 LNHDA and CDR2 SQIVND (reference sequence). V lost 4 bases, J lost 7 bases, and 13 bases stayed unmatched. The CDR3 extends over 15 amino acids. The CDR3 spells CASSTLRQGSGEQYF. CDR3 sequence (DNA): TGTGCCAGTAGTACCCTCCGACAGGGATCTGGAGAGCAGTACTTC.

V and J are TRBV7-9 and TRBJ2-2, with a tentative D call TRBD1 (5 bases). The CDR3 extends over 14 amino acids. Trimming stripped 5 bases from V and 2 bases from J, with 9 bases between. Germline loops: CDR1 SEHNR, CDR2 FQNEAQ (reference sequence). CDR3 region: CASSPDRNTGELFF. The CDR3 coding sequence is TGTGCCAGCAGCCCCGACAGAAACACCGGGGAGCTGTTTTTT.

The rearrangement uses TRBV6-2 or TRBV6-3 and TRBJ2-1, with D hard to call. This CDR3 has 11 residues. Per germline, CDR1 MNHEY and CDR2 SVGEGT. With 6 bases removed from V and 7 bases from J, the gap between germline ends came to 7 bases. The chain's CDR3 is CASSSTNEQFF. CDR3 in DNA: TGTGCCAGCAGCAGTACTAATGAGCAGTTCTTC.

The J gene is TRBJ2-1, the V gene TRBV9; D may be TRBD1 (5 bases). This CDR3 is 16 amino acids long. V was shortened by 0 bases and J by 0 bases, with 10 bases between the two germline ends. Germline V gene data show CDR1 as SGDLS and CDR2 as YYNGEE. The CDR3 sequence: CASSVGGRTSYNEQFF. CDR3 nucleotides: TGTGCCAGCAGCGTAGGGGGCAGAACCTCCTACAATGAGCAGTTCTTC.

The gene calls are TRBV6-2 or TRBV6-3 and TRBJ2-5; possibly TRBD1 for D (6 bases). The germline gives CDR1 MNHEY, CDR2 SVGEGT. CDR3 length: 13 amino acids. V dropped 5 bases and J dropped 3 bases, with 10 bases sitting between them. The CDR3 nucleotides are TGTGCCAGCAGTCTGGACAGAGAAGAGACCCAGTACTTC. Translating gives CASSLDREETQYF.

The rearrangement joins TRBV19 to TRBJ2-5; 7 bases are shared with TRBD1. This CDR3 comprises 13 residues. V lost 5 bases and J lost 4; bases outside the gene matches: 4. Germline values: CDR1 LNHDA, CDR2 SQIVND (reference sequence). CDR3 loop: CASSFRGRETQYF. The CDR3 DNA follows: TGTGCCAGTAGTTTCAGGGGGAGAGAGACCCAGTACTTC.

The genes are TRBV12-3 or TRBV12-4 and TRBJ1-6; D remains ambiguous. Trimming pared 2 bases from V and 9 bases from J, leaving 8 bases between. There are 13 residues in the CDR3. CDR3 coding DNA: TGTGCCAGCAGTTTAACCAGTCCTTCACCCCTCCACTTT. This codes for CASSLTSPSPLHF.

This chain uses TRBV6-4 with TRBJ2-1; TRBD2 aligns across 9 bases. CDR1 is MRHNA, CDR2 SNTAGT, per germline. V shed 4 bases and J 8 bases; nucleotides not matched to a gene: 9. CDR3 size: 15 residues. CDR3 DNA sequence: TGTGCCAGCAGTGGAGAGGCGGGAGGGCCGTATGAGCAGTTCTTC. Translation: CASSGEAGGPYEQFF.

The V call is TRBV10-1, the J call TRBJ2-5; 12 bases map to TRBD2. The V gene's germline CDR1 is WNHNN and CDR2 SYGVQD (reference sequence). V lost 0 bases, J lost 4 bases, and 3 bases stayed unmatched. The CDR3 consists of 16 residues. CDR3 nucleotides: TGCGCCAGCAGTGAGTCAGGGGGACTAGCGGGAGAGACCCAGTACTTC. Residues: CASSESGGLAGETQYF.

The chain links TRBV29-1 to TRBJ2-1, with TRBD1 matching 8 bases. With V trimmed by 6 bases and J by 0 bases, 1 base remained unmatched. The length of the CDR3 is 13 residues. Looked up from germline, CDR1 is SQVTM and CDR2 is ANQGSEA. The CDR3 here is CSVTGGSYNEQFF. CDR3 DNA sequence: TGCAGCGTCACAGGGGGCTCCTACAATGAGCAGTTCTTC.

This chain joins TRBV5-1 and TRBJ1-2, with D maybe TRBD1 (5 bases). Germline CDR1 SGHRS, CDR2 YFSETQ. Between the trimmed V and J ends, which lost 4 bases and 8 bases, there was a span of 18 bases. The length of the CDR3 is 14 residues. The CDR3 DNA sequence: TGCGCCAGCAGCCTAACTCAGGGCTTTCAGGGCTACACCTTC. Amino acid sequence: CASSLTQGFQGYTF.

About this clone itself: Other DNA sequences of this sample code for an identical CDR3. The chain couples TRBV5-1 to TRBJ1-2, with 9 nucleotides matching TRBD1. CDR3 length: 14 residues. J gave up 2 bases and V 4 bases, and 3 bases lay outside the gene matches. CDR1 and CDR2 from the germline V gene are SGHRS and YFSETQ. CDR3 sequence reads: CASSPGQGNYGYTF. CDR3 DNA sequence: TGCGCCAGCAGCCCGGGACAGGGAAACTATGGCTACACCTTC.

This chain connects TRBV7-2 to TRBJ2-7; TRBD1 is a possible D gene (6 bases). V gave up 5 bases and J gave up 4 bases, with 18 bases separating them. CDR3 size: 15 residues. CDR1 and CDR2 from the germline V gene are SGHTA and FQGNSA. The CDR3 reads CASSREGGAPYEQYF. The CDR3 DNA reads as TGTGCCAGCAGCAGAGAAGGGGGAGCCCCTTACGAGCAGTACTTC.

In DNA form, the CDR3 reads TGTGCCAGCAGACGGACAGGGACTGAAAATGAGCAGTTCTTC. The encoded protein is CASRRTGTENEQFF. The chain joins TRBV2 to TRBJ2-1; 8 positions match TRBD1. V trimming: 6 bases; J trimming: 7 bases; junction bases outside the gene matches: 8. Germline V lookup: CDR1 SNHLY, CDR2 FYNNEI. The CDR3 runs to 14 residues.

The chain has TRBV11-3 and TRBJ2-3, with no clear D. Trimming shortened V by 2 bases and J by 6 bases, and 6 bases separated the two germline ends. The V gene's germline CDR1 is SGHNT and CDR2 YENEEA. The CDR3 covers 12 residues. The CDR3 DNA is TGTGCCAGCAGCTTATCCCATGATACGCAGTATTTT. It translates to CASSLSHDTQYF.

CDR3 DNA: TGTGCCATCAGTGAGTCGAGCTCCGGGACAGGTTCGTACAATGAGCAGTTCTTC. It codes for CAISESSSGTGSYNEQFF. This rearrangement joins TRBV10-3 to TRBJ2-1; the match to TRBD1 covers 8 bases. Per the germline V gene, CDR1 is ENHRY and CDR2 is SYGVKD. This CDR3 has 18 amino acids. Unmatched junction bases numbered 11, after V lost 0 bases and J lost 4 bases.

The V and J genes are TRBV3-1 (or the pseudogene TRBV3-2) and TRBJ2-7; no firm D call. The ends were cut back, 4 bases at V and 6 bases at J, with 16 bases in the middle. The germline V gene has CDR1 LGHDT and CDR2 YNNKEL (reference sequence). The CDR3 loop spans 14 amino acids. For the CDR3, the DNA is TGTGCCAGCAGCCCCCTAGGAGTAACGCTCGAGCAGTACTTC. Its protein product is CASSPLGVTLEQYF.